These 13 T cell receptor beta chains came from one sample sequenced in a study of cytomegalovirus exposure and HLA in healthy donors. A multiplex PCR was run with 60 Vbeta primers and 13 Jbeta primers. TCRdb's copy holds only in-frame clones and misses some; the assay was immunoSEQ multiplex PCR. The sample holds about 130,000 clones, more than 60% seen once. The specimen was PBMCs. The source is a middle-aged woman in good health and CMV-seropositive.

The gene calls are TRBV7-7 and TRBJ2-2; perhaps TRBD2 as D (5 bases). The CDR3 loop spans 13 amino acids. The germline CDR1 and CDR2 sequences are SSHAT and FNYEAQ (reference sequence). Trimming left V 5 bases short and J 6 bases short, with 10 bases between. The CDR3, as DNA: TGTGCCAGCAGCCCGAGGGTCCCCGGGGAGCTGTTTTTT. Its translation: CASSPRVPGELFF.

For the CDR3, the DNA is TGTGCCAGCTCACCTGGGAGTAGCGGGGGCAACGAGGATGAGCAGTTCTTC. It encodes CASSPGSSGGNEDEQFF. The chain links TRBV18 to TRBJ2-1; TRBD2 matches at 9 bases. The CDR3 has 17 amino acids. V lost 3 bases, J lost 8 bases, and 14 bases stayed unmatched. Germline assignment: CDR1 KGHSH and CDR2 LQKENI.

The chain has TRBV19 and TRBJ2-5; the match to TRBD2 covers 9 bases. V lost 3 bases to trimming and J lost 3 bases; unmatched junction nucleotides: 11. The CDR3 is made up of 17 amino acids. Germline V lookup: CDR1 LNHDA, CDR2 SQIVND (reference sequence). The CDR3 here is CASSMLAGTRSEETQYF. The DNA for the CDR3 is TGTGCCAGTAGTATGCTAGCGGGGACCCGGAGCGAAGAGACCCAGTACTTC.

The V gene is TRBV10-2, the J gene TRBJ1-1, with 7 bases identical to TRBD1. Germline V gene sequence: CDR1 WSHSY, CDR2 SAAADI. Trimming at V came to 4 bases and at J to 1 base, leaving 3 bases not matched to a gene. The CDR3 sequence is 14 residues long. As DNA, the CDR3 is TGCGCCAGCAGTGGGACAGGCGCGAACACTGAAGCTTTCTTT. It is translated as CASSGTGANTEAFF.

A single count supports this clone. This chain connects TRBV29-1 to TRBJ2-1, with 15 nucleotides matching TRBD2. This CDR3 comprises 14 residues. Per germline, CDR1 SQVTM and CDR2 ANQGSEA. Trimming at V came to 4 bases and at J to 7 bases, leaving 2 bases not matched to a gene. For the CDR3, the DNA is TGCAGCGTTGCCGGGACTAGCGGGGGGAATGAGCAGTTCTTC. Protein sequence: CSVAGTSGGNEQFF.

This clone has just a few counts. The chain recombines TRBV5-6 with TRBJ1-4, with 9 nucleotides matching TRBD1. V shed 5 bases, J shed 8 bases, and the junction held 7 bases outside the gene matches. Germline lookup yields CDR1 SGHDT and CDR2 YYEEEE. The CDR3 extends over 14 amino acids. CDR3 nucleotide sequence: TGTGCCAGCAGTGTACAGGGGGCTCAGGAAAAACTGTTTTTT. This codes for CASSVQGAQEKLFF.

The V call is TRBV6-5, the J call TRBJ2-5, with 9 bases identical to TRBD1. CDR1 MNHEY and CDR2 SVGAGI come from the germline V gene. Trimming took 2 bases from V and 2 from J; bases not matched to a gene: 3. The CDR3 extends over 15 amino acids. As DNA, the CDR3 is TGTGCCAGCAGTTACCGGGACAGGGTACAAGAGACCCAGTACTTC. This gives the protein CASSYRDRVQETQYF.

The rearrangement uses TRBV6-1 and TRBJ1-5; TRBD1 matches 7 bases. The V gene's germline CDR1 is MNHNS and CDR2 SASEGT. The CDR3 is made up of 15 amino acids. V was pared by 4 bases and J by 5 bases, with 8 bases of the junction left unmatched. The CDR3 nucleotides read TGTGCCAGCAGTGGGCTACAGGGGCGGGATCAGCCCCAGCATTTT. As protein: CASSGLQGRDQPQHF.

The CDR3 coding sequence is TGTGCCTCAGGGGGTGAAAAACTGTTTTTT. It yields the protein CASGGEKLFF. The gene calls are TRBV7-9 and TRBJ1-4; 7 nucleotides line up with TRBD1. The J segment lost 7 bases and the V segment lost 11 bases, leaving 1 base of the junction unmatched. The germline V gene encodes CDR1 SEHNR and CDR2 FQNEAQ (reference sequence). The CDR3 totals 10 residues.

This chain connects TRBV5-1 to TRBJ2-5, with 8 bases fitting TRBD1. V lost 7 bases, J lost 2 bases, and 4 bases stayed unmatched. The CDR3 is made up of 13 amino acids. From germline, CDR1 is SGHRS and CDR2 YFSETQ. This CDR3 is CASAYRGQETQYF. The CDR3 DNA reads as TGCGCCAGCGCATACAGGGGGCAAGAGACCCAGTACTTC.

This clone has a single count. The chain recombines TRBV19 with TRBJ1-6; 9 bases fit TRBD1. With V trimmed by 7 bases and J by 0 bases, 4 bases remained unmatched. The CDR3 has 16 amino acids. Germline assignment: CDR1 LNHDA and CDR2 SQIVND (reference sequence). The CDR3 spells CASTDRGNSYNSPLHF. The CDR3 nucleotides read TGTGCCAGTACCGACAGGGGGAACTCCTATAATTCACCCCTCCACTTT.

The chain has TRBV4-3 and TRBJ2-7; 11 nucleotides agree with TRBD1. V was pared by 1 base and J by 3 bases, with 2 bases of the junction left unmatched. CDR3 length: 15 residues. The germline V gene has CDR1 LGHNA and CDR2 YSLEER. Here the CDR3 reads CASSQGTGGVYEQYF. In DNA, the CDR3 is TGCGCCAGCAGCCAAGGGACAGGGGGCGTCTACGAGCAGTACTTC.

CDR3 sequence: CASSPRPQGFAEQYF. In DNA form, the CDR3 reads TGCGCCAGCAGCCCAAGACCACAGGGGTTCGCGGAGCAGTACTTC. This chain links TRBV5-1 with TRBJ2-7; 7 bases agree with TRBD1. Losses at the gene ends were 4 bases for V and 7 bases for J; bases not matched to a gene: 14. The CDR3 spans 15 residues. Germline V CDR1 and CDR2: SGHRS, YFSETQ.